This TCR beta chain was retrieved from a study of graft-versus-host responses after intestinal transplantation. Study at large: Transplant types were multivisceral, liver-intestinal, or isolated intestinal. Every one of the recipients received anti-thymocyte globulin induction and afterwards took tacrolimus and steroids for approximately three years. Study-level points and caveats: Recipient-marrow GvH clones were detected, some having first appeared in ileum or blood.

V dropped 0 bases and J dropped 3; count of bases not matched to a gene: 5. This CDR3 has 16 amino acids. Germline V gene sequence: CDR1 LGHNA, CDR2 YNFKEQ. This clone was counted only a few times. Antigen specificity is unknown. Here immunoSEQ multiplex PCR was the method, and the copy in TCRdb shows in-frame clones only, minus some. The sample lists 55,000 to 85,000 clones, approximately 88% occurring once. This specimen consisted of unstimulated CD8+ T cells sorted from spleen or lymph node cells, obtained before intestinal transplant. The sequence derives from a human donor who received an intestinal transplant. This chain uses TRBV4-2 with TRBJ1-5; 7 bases fit TRBD1. CDR3 DNA: TGTGCCAGCAGCCAAGAAAGGGGGCAGGTCAATCAGCCCCAGCATTTT. This sequence encodes CASSQERGQVNQPQHF.